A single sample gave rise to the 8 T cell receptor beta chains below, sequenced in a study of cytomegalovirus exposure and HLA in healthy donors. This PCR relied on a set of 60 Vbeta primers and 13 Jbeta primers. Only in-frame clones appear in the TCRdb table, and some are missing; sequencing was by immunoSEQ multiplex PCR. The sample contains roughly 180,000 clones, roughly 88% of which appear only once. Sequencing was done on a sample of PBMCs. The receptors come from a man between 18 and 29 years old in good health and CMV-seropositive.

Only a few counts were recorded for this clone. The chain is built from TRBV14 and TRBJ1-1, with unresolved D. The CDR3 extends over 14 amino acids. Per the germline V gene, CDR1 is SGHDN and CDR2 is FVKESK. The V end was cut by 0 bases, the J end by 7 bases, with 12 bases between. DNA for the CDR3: TGTGCCAGCAGCCAAGATCTACCGGAGGGTGAAGCTTTCTTT. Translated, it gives CASSQDLPEGEAFF.

CDR3 sequence reads: CASSVDRGGYNEQFF. CDR3 coding DNA: TGTGCCAGCAGTGTAGACAGGGGCGGTTACAATGAGCAGTTCTTC. The V call is TRBV27, the J call TRBJ2-1; TRBD1 matches at 8 bases. CDR1 is MNHEY, CDR2 SMNVEV, per germline (reference sequence). V was clipped by 5 bases and J by 4 bases; unmatched bases: 7. The CDR3 runs 15 residues.

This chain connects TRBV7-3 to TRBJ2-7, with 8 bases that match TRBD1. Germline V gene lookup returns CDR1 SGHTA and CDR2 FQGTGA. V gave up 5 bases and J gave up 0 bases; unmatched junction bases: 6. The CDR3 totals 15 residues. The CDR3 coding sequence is TGTGCCAGCAGCACCCCAGGGGGCAGCTCCTACGAGCAGTACTTC. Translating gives CASSTPGGSSYEQYF. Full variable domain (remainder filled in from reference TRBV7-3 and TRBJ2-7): GAGVSQTPSNKVTEKGKYVELRCDPISGHTALYWYRQSLGQGPEFLIYFQGTGAADDSGLPNDRFFAVRPEGSVSTLKIQRTERGDSAVYLCASSTPGGSSYEQYFGPGTRLTVT.

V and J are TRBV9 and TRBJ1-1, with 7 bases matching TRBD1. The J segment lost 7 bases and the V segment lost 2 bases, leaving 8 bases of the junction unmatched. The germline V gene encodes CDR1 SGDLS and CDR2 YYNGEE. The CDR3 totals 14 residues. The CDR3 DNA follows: TGTGCCAGCAGCGTCCATACCGACAGGGTTGAAGCTTTCTTT. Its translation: CASSVHTDRVEAFF. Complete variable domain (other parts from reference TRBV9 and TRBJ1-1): DSGVTQTPKHLITATGQRVTLRCSPRSGDLSVYWYQQSLDQGLQFLIQYYNGEERAKGNILERFSAQQFPDLHSELNLSSLELGDSALYFCASSVHTDRVEAFFGQGTRLTVV.

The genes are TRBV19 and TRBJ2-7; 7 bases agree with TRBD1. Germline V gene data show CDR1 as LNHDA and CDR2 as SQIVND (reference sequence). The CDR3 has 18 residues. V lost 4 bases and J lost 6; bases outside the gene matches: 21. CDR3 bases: TGTGCCAGTAGTACTTTGTATTTCCCCGGGACAGAGACGGGCGAGCAGTACTTC. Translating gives CASSTLYFPGTETGEQYF. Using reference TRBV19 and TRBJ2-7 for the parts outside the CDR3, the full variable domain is DGGITQSPKYLFRKEGQNVTLSCEQNLNHDAMYWYRQDPGQGLRLIYYSQIVNDFQKGDIAEGYSVSREKKESFPLTVTSAQKNPTAFYLCASSTLYFPGTETGEQYFGPGTRLTVT.

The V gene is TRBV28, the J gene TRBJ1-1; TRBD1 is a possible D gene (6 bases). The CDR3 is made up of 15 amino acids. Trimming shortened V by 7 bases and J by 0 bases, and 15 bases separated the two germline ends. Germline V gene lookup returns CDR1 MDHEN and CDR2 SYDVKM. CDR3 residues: CASNNGGGMNTEAFF. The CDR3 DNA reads TGTGCCAGCAACAACGGGGGGGGCATGAACACTGAAGCTTTCTTT.

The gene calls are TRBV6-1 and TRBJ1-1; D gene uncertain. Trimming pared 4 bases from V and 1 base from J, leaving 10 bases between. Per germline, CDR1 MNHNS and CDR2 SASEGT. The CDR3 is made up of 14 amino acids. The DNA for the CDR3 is TGTGCCAGCAGTGCAACATACGAGAACACTGAAGCTTTCTTT. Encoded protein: CASSATYENTEAFF.

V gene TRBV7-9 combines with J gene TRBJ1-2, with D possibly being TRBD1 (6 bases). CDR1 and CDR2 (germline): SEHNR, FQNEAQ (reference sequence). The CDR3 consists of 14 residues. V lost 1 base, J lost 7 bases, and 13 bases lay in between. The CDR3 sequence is CASSLGGGEGGYTF. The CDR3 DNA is TGTGCCAGCAGCTTAGGAGGGGGAGAGGGTGGCTACACCTTC.